A single sample is the source of the 21 T cell receptor beta chains below, sequenced in a study of vaccination effects on CD4 cells after COVID-19. Which antigens these TCRs recognize remains unknown. Measured with immunoSEQ multiplex PCR; TCRdb has only the in-frame clones, and not every one. The table lists tens of thousands of clones, about three quarters of them singletons, with roughly 1.2% in the top ten. ViraFEST used viral peptide pools to expand antigen-specific CD4+ T cells before sequencing. Isolation of CD4+ T cells took place after approximately 10 days of culture. Each person got two doses of an mRNA SARS-CoV-2 vaccine, BNT162b2 or mRNA-1273. The starting material was CD4+ T cells from PBMCs cultured with HCoV-229E spike peptides, obtained after COVID-19 vaccination. The receptors derive from a human donor who received a COVID-19 vaccine.

The chain uses TRBV6-1 and TRBJ2-1; 7 nucleotides agree with TRBD1. The trim removed 4 bases at V and 12 bases at J, leaving 18 bases unmatched. Per germline, CDR1 MNHNS and CDR2 SASEGT. The CDR3 spans 16 residues. The CDR3 bases are TGTGCCAGCAGTGGGAGTTTCGGGGACAGCCAGCGTGGGCAGTTCTTC. Encoded protein: CASSGSFGDSQRGQFF.

This chain connects TRBV7-9 to TRBJ1-5; D remains ambiguous. This CDR3 spans 16 amino acids. CDR1 SEHNR and CDR2 FQNEAQ come from the germline V gene (reference sequence). Deletions cut 1 base from V and 3 bases from J, with 13 bases between. As DNA, the CDR3 is TGTGCCAGCAGCTTAGGGACGGGTCCACTCAATCAGCCCCAGCATTTT. This translates into CASSLGTGPLNQPQHF.

The chain is built from TRBV7-2 and TRBJ1-1; D call uncertain. V was cut by 1 base and J by 0 bases, with 6 bases left in between. Germline CDR1 and CDR2: SGHTA and FQGNSA. There are 14 residues in the CDR3. CDR3 protein: CASSLVHMNTEAFF. As DNA, the CDR3 is TGTGCCAGCAGCTTAGTGCACATGAACACTGAAGCTTTCTTT.

This rearrangement joins TRBV7-3 to TRBJ1-2, with D possibly TRBD1 on 5 matching bases. Trimming left V 4 bases short and J 6 bases short, with 9 bases between. Germline values: CDR1 SGHTA, CDR2 FQGTGA. The CDR3 length is 12 residues. CDR3 coding DNA: TGTGCCAGCAGCTCGGGGGACGATGGCTACACCTTC. Its translation: CASSSGDDGYTF.

The chain is built from TRBV4-1 and TRBJ2-3; tentatively, D is TRBD1 (5 bases). CDR3 size: 16 residues. Trimming shortened V by 1 base and J by 4 bases, and 15 bases separated the two germline ends. In germline, CDR1 is MGHRA, CDR2 YSYEKL. The DNA for the CDR3 is TGCGCCAGCAGCCAAGTGGGCAGGGAAAAAGCAGATACGCAGTATTTT. It yields the protein CASSQVGREKADTQYF.

The rearrangement links TRBV27 to TRBJ2-5; D unclear. V lost 5 bases, J lost 5 bases, and 24 bases lay in between. Germline CDR1 and CDR2: MNHEY and SMNVEV (reference sequence). The CDR3 is made up of 17 amino acids. CDR3 loop: CASSLTRVRTLRETQYF. The CDR3 DNA reads TGTGCCAGCAGTCTGACCCGGGTCCGAACGCTAAGGGAGACCCAGTACTTC.

This clone was observed once. J is TRBJ1-2 and V is TRBV29-1; possible D gene TRBD1, 5 bases. The CDR3 has 16 amino acids. Trimming removed 6 bases from V and 2 bases from J, with 22 bases in between. Germline CDR1 and CDR2: SQVTM and ANQGSEA. The CDR3 DNA sequence: TGCAGCGTCCCGGCGGGGAGAGCAGGGAGGAACTATGGCTACACCTTC. Its translation is CSVPAGRAGRNYGYTF.

The chain uses TRBV12-5 and TRBJ2-3, with TRBD1 identical over 10 bases. V shed 7 bases and J 4 bases; nucleotides not matched to a gene: 8. The germline gives CDR1 LGHNT, CDR2 FRNRAP. CDR3 length: 15 amino acids. The CDR3 region has the DNA TGTGCTAGTGACGCAAGACAGGGGGCCGCAGATACGCAGTATTTT. Amino acid sequence: CASDARQGAADTQYF.

The chain employs TRBV7-9 and TRBJ2-1, with 8 bases matching TRBD1. The CDR3 totals 18 residues. The V and J ends lost 6 bases and 0 bases, in that order; junction bases with no gene match: 13. Germline V gene sequence: CDR1 SEHNR, CDR2 FQNEAQ (reference sequence). The chain's CDR3 is CASRPRDRSLTSYNEQFF. CDR3 nucleotide sequence: TGTGCCAGCAGACCCCGGGACAGGAGTTTGACCTCCTACAATGAGCAGTTCTTC.

V gene TRBV7-2 combines with J gene TRBJ1-2; tentative D call: TRBD1 (5 bases). The germline V gene has CDR1 SGHTA and CDR2 FQGNSA. CDR3 length equals 14 residues. Trimming shortened V by 1 base and J by 3 bases, and 9 bases separated the two germline ends. This CDR3 reads CASSLVQADYGYTF. CDR3 DNA: TGTGCCAGCAGCTTAGTACAGGCGGACTATGGCTACACCTTC.

This clone was counted between two and nine times. The CDR3 nucleotides read TGTGCCTGGAGTGTACAGGGAAACACCATATATTTT. Its translation: CAWSVQGNTIYF. This sequence joins TRBV30 and TRBJ1-3; no firm D call. V shed 0 bases and J shed 4 bases, with 4 bases lying between them. The CDR3 is 12 residues long. Germline lookup yields CDR1 GTSNPN and CDR2 SVGIG (reference sequence).

This rearrangement joins TRBV5-1 to TRBJ2-7, with D hard to call. V gave up 5 bases and J gave up 6 bases, with 12 bases separating them. Germline V gene data show CDR1 as SGHRS and CDR2 as YFSETQ. This CDR3 has 12 residues. This CDR3 is CASRGSTGEQYV. The CDR3 DNA is TGCGCCAGCAGGGGCAGCACGGGCGAGCAGTACGTC.

This chain joins TRBV7-8 and TRBJ2-1; D gene uncertain. This CDR3 comprises 13 residues. V was clipped by 5 bases and J by 7 bases, with 12 bases between them. Germline CDR1 reads SGHVS; CDR2 reads FQNEAQ. The CDR3 region is CASSPPLWNEQFF. For the CDR3, the DNA is TGTGCCAGCAGCCCCCCGTTATGGAATGAGCAGTTCTTC.

The chain links TRBV7-3 to TRBJ2-1, with 9 bases fitting TRBD2. Germline CDR1 is SGHTA and CDR2 is FQGTGA. This CDR3 has 15 amino acids. Unmatched junction bases numbered 8, after V lost 2 bases and J lost 9 bases. CDR3 in amino acids: CASSLGGGAWGEQFF. In nucleotides, the CDR3 is TGTGCCAGCAGCTTAGGCGGGGGGGCCTGGGGTGAGCAGTTCTTC.

This rearrangement joins TRBV5-6 to TRBJ1-6, with TRBD1 identical over 8 bases. The CDR3 totals 15 residues. Germline CDR1 is SGHDT and CDR2 is YYEEEE. Trimming cost V 0 bases and J 8 bases; bases outside gene matches: 4. CDR3 nucleotide sequence: TGTGCCAGCAGCTTGGGTCCAGGGGGCGATTCACCCCTCCACTTT. As protein: CASSLGPGGDSPLHF.

V gene TRBV5-6 combines with J gene TRBJ1-2, with TRBD1 as a possible D gene (6 bases). Germline V lookup: CDR1 SGHDT, CDR2 YYEEEE. The ends were cut back, 1 base at V and 4 bases at J, with 8 bases in the middle. CDR3 length: 13 residues. The CDR3 DNA sequence: TGTGCCAGCAGCTTGAGGGGGGCCTATGGCTACACCTTC. Translation gives CASSLRGAYGYTF.

As DNA, the CDR3 is TGTGCCAGCAGCCAAGACAGCCATAATGAAAAACTGTTTTTT. Its translation is CASSQDSHNEKLFF. The chain carries TRBV3-1 (or the pseudogene TRBV3-2) and TRBJ1-4; D is undetermined. CDR3 length equals 14 residues. Germline assignment: CDR1 LGHDT and CDR2 YNNKEL (reference sequence). The V gene lost 0 bases and the J gene lost 4 bases, with 6 bases spanning the gap.

The genes are TRBV6-5 and TRBJ1-4, with 7 bases lining up with TRBD1. Germline V gene sequence: CDR1 MNHEY, CDR2 SVGAGI. The ends lost 2 bases at V and 0 bases at J; junction bases unmatched: 3. CDR3 length: 16 amino acids. The CDR3 DNA is TGTGCCAGCAGTTACGACAGGGCTGCAACTAATGAAAAACTGTTTTTT. Translation: CASSYDRAATNEKLFF.

CDR3 sequence reads: CASSSTTGQDYTEAFF. The CDR3 region has the DNA TGTGCCAGCAGTTCCACTACCGGACAGGACTACACTGAAGCTTTCTTT. V and J are TRBV5-6 and TRBJ1-1; 7 nucleotides match TRBD1. Germline V gene data show CDR1 as SGHDT and CDR2 as YYEEEE. The CDR3 is 16 amino acids. Unmatched junction bases numbered 13, after V lost 5 bases and J lost 3 bases.

This chain joins TRBV12-5 and TRBJ1-5; TRBD1 might be the D (6 bases). The CDR3 is made up of 14 amino acids. Between the trimmed V and J ends, which lost 3 bases and 1 base, there was a span of 7 bases. From germline, CDR1 is LGHNT and CDR2 FRNRAP. CDR3 region: CASGFGQSNQPQHF. CDR3 nucleotides: TGTGCTAGTGGTTTCGGACAGAGCAATCAGCCCCAGCATTTT. The full variable domain, its missing parts supplied by reference TRBV12-5 and TRBJ1-5, is DARVTQTPRHKVTEMGQEVTMRCQPILGHNTVFWYRQTMMQGLELLAYFRNRAPLDDSGMPKDRFSAEMPDATLATLKIQPSEPRDSAVYFCASGFGQSNQPQHFGDGTRLSIL.

This chain joins TRBV4-2 and TRBJ2-1, with TRBD2 matching 8 bases. The CDR3 covers 17 residues. Germline CDR1 reads LGHNA; CDR2 reads YNFKEQ. J gave up 6 bases and V 0 bases, and 10 bases lay outside the gene matches. The CDR3 DNA follows: TGTGCCAGCAGCCAAGATTTGGGCGGGGGGAAATCCAATGAGCAGTTCTTC. It translates to CASSQDLGGGKSNEQFF.